This TCR beta chain comes out of a study of blood T cell repertoires in COVID-19. Study in general: Acute and convalescent COVID-19 samples came from the United States, Italy and Spain. PBMCs, B-cell-depleted T cells, or T cells were the source of the cDNA or gDNA that made up the material.

Original processing methods: Counts of nucleated cells, estimated from reference gene primer amplification, were obtained. This table comes from immunoSEQ multiplex PCR, and its TCRdb copy is limited to in-frame clones, with some not included. V and J calls and clone size follow that table, whereas D and trimming were derived from the DNA. The sample contains 65,000 to 95,000 clones, 65% to 90% of which appear only once. The CDR3 runs to 12 residues. V dropped 3 bases and J dropped 9 bases, with 9 bases sitting between them. Germline-derived CDR1 and CDR2 are GTSNPN and SVGIG (reference sequence). The chain recombines TRBV30 with TRBJ1-6; D might be TRBD1 (5 bases). Sample: peripheral blood. The receptor's source is a woman aged 45-59 years with acute or convalescent COVID-19. The DNA of the CDR3 is TGTGCCTGGAGACAACAGGCTTCACCCCTCCACTTT. Protein: CAWRQQASPLHF.